Described below is a single T cell receptor (beta chain) sequence and its context. CDR3 length: 11 amino acids. Trimming took 8 bases from V and 7 from J, leaving 12 bases between them. In germline, CDR1 is SNHLY, CDR2 FYNNEI. The sample is drawn from a study of blood T cell repertoires in COVID-19. Study as a whole: The cDNA or gDNA used as material had been derived from T cells, B-cell-depleted T cells, or PBMCs.

Only in-frame clones appear in the TCRdb table, and some are missing; sequencing was by immunoSEQ multiplex PCR. The sample holds tens of thousands of clones; more than 80% are singletons and the top ten take 12%. The sample comprised peripheral blood. V is TRBV2 and J is TRBJ2-7, with D possibly matching TRBD2 (6 bases). The origin of this receptor is a human donor in a cohort sampled during active COVID-19. As DNA, the CDR3 is TGTGCCAGCTCGACGGCGGGGGAGCAGTACTTC. Translating it yields CASSTAGEQYF.